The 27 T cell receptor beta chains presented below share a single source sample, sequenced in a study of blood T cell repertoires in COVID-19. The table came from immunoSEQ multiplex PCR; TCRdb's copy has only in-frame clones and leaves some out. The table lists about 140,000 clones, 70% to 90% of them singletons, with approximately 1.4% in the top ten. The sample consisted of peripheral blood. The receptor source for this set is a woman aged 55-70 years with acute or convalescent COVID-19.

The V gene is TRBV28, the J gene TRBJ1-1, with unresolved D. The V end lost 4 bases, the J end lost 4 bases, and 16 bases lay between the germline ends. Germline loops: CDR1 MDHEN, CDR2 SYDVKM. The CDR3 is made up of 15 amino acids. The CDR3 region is CASSSPAGAGTEAFF. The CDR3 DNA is TGTGCCAGCAGTTCGCCTGCGGGTGCGGGCACTGAAGCTTTCTTT.

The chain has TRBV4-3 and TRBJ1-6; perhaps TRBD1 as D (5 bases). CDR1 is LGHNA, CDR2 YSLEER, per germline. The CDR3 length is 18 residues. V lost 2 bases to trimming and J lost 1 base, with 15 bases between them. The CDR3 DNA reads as TGCGCCAGCAGCCAAACCGGGGGGGGGAGATCCTATAATTCACCCCTCCACTTT. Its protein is CASSQTGGGRSYNSPLHF.

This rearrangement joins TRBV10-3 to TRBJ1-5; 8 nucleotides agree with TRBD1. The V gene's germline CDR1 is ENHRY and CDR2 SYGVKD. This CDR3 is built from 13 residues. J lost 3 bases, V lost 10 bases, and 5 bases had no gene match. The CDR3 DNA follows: TGTGCCACCGGACAGGGCGTCAATCAGCCCCAGCATTTT. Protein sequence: CATGQGVNQPQHF.

CDR3 protein: CASSFNQPSGTYEQYF. The DNA of the CDR3 is TGTGCCAGCAGTTTCAATCAACCCTCCGGGACCTACGAGCAGTACTTC. This chain links TRBV6-2 or TRBV6-3 with TRBJ2-7; tentatively, D is TRBD2 (5 bases). V lost 4 bases, J lost 2 bases, and 18 bases lay in between. The germline gives CDR1 MNHEY, CDR2 SVGEGT. This CDR3 is built from 16 residues.

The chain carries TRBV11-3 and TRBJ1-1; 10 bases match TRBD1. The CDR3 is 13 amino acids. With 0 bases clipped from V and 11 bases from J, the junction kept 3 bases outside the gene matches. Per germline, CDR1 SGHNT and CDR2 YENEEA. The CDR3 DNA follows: TGTGCCAGCAGCTTAGACAGGGACAGGGGCGCTTTCTTT. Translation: CASSLDRDRGAFF.

The CDR3 sequence is CAQGPPSSYNSPLHF. DNA of the CDR3: TGTGCCCAGGGCCCACCAAGCTCCTATAATTCACCCCTCCACTTT. V usage is TRBV30 and J usage is TRBJ1-6; D is possibly TRBD1 (5 bases). V was clipped by 8 bases and J by 0 bases, with 14 bases between them. Germline assignment: CDR1 GTSNPN and CDR2 SVGIG (reference sequence). The CDR3 is 15 amino acids.

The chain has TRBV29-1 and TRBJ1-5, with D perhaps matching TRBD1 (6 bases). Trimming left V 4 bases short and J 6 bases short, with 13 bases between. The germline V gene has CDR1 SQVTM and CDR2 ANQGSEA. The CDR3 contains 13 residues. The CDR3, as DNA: TGCAGCGTTGGGGGGGGCGCGGGTCAGCCCCAGCATTTT. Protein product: CSVGGGAGQPQHF. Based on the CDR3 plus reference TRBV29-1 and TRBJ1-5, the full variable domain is SAVISQKPSRDICQRGTSLTIQCQVDSQVTMMFWYRQQPGQSLTLIATANQGSEATYESGFVIDKFPISRPNLTFSTLTVSNMSPEDSSIYLCSVGGGAGQPQHFGDGTRLSIL.

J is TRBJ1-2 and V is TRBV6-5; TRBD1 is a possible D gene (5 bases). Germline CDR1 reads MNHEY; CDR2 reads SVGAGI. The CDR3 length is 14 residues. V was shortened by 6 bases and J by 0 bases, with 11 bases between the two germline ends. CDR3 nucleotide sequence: TGTGCCAGCAGGGGGCTCAGGGCTAACTATGGCTACACCTTC. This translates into CASRGLRANYGYTF.

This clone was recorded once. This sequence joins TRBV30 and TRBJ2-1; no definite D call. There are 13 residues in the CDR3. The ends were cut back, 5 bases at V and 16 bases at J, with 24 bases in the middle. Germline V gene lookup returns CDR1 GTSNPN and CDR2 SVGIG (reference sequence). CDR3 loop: CAWGVGFRVSLFF. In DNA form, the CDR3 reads TGTGCCTGGGGAGTTGGGTTTCGGGTTAGTCTATTCTTC.

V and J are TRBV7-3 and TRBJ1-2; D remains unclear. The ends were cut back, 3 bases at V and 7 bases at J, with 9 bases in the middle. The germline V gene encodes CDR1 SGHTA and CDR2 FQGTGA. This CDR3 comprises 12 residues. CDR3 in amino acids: CASSLLGGGYTF. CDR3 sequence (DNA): TGTGCCAGCAGCTTGCTCGGAGGTGGCTACACCTTC.

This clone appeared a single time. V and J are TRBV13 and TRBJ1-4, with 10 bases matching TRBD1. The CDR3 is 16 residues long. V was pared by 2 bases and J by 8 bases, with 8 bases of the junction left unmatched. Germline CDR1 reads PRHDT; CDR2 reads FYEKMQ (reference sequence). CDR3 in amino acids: CASSLSLGTGVEKLFF. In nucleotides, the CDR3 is TGTGCCAGCAGCTTAAGCTTGGGGACAGGGGTCGAAAAACTGTTTTTT.

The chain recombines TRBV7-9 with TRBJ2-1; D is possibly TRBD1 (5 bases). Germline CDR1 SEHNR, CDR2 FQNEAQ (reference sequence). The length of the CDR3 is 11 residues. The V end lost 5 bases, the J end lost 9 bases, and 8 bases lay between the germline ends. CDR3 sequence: CASSNRREQFF. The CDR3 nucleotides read TGTGCCAGCAGCAACAGGCGTGAGCAGTTCTTC.

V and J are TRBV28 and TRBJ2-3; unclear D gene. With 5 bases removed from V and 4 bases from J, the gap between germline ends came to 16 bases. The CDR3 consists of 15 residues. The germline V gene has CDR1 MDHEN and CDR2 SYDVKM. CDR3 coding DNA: TGTGCCAGCAGTCGTCCTACTTCTAGGCCAGATACGCAGTATTTT. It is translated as CASSRPTSRPDTQYF.

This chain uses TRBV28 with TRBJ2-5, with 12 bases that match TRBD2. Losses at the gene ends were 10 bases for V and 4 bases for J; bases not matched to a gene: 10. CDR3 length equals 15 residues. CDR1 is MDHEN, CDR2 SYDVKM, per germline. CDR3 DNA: TGTGCCACCATACCCCCGGGACTAGCGGGAGAGACCCAGTACTTC. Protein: CATIPPGLAGETQYF.

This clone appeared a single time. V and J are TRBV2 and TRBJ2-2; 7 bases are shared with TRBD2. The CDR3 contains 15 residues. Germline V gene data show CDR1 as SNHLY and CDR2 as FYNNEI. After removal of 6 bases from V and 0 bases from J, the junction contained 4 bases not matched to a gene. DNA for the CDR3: TGTGCCAGCAGAAGGAGCGGGGCGAACACCGGGGAGCTGTTTTTT. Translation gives CASRRSGANTGELFF.

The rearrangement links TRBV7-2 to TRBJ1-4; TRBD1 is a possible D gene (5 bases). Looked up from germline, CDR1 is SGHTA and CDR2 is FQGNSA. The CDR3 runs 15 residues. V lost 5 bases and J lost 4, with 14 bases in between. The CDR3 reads CASSVSWTNNEKLFF. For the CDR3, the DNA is TGTGCCAGCAGCGTTTCCTGGACAAATAATGAAAAACTGTTTTTT.

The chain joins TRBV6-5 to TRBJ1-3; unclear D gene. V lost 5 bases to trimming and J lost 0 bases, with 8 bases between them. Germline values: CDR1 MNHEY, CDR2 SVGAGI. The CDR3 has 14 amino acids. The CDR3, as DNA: TGTGCCAGCAGTAGCACTAGCTCTGGAAACACCATATATTTT. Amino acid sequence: CASSSTSSGNTIYF.

CDR3 bases: TGTGCCAGCAGCGTAGCGTCACGGACTTTATACAATGAGCAGTTCTTC. Translated, it gives CASSVASRTLYNEQFF. The chain recombines TRBV9 with TRBJ2-1, with D maybe TRBD2 (5 bases). V was pared by 0 bases and J by 4 bases, with 14 bases between. The CDR3 extends over 16 amino acids. In germline, CDR1 is SGDLS, CDR2 YYNGEE.

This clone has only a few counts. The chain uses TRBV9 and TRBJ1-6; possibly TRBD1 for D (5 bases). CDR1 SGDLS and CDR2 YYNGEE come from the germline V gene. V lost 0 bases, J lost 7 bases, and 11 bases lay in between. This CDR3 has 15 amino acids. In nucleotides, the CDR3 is TGTGCCAGCAGCGTAGAAAGGGGTGAAAATTCACCCCTCCACTTT. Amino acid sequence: CASSVERGENSPLHF.

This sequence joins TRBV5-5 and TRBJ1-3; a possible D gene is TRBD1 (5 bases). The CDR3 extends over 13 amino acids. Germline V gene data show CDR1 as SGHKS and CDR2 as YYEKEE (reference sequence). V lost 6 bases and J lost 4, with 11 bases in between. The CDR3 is CASNLQGGNTIYF. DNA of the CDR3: TGTGCCAGCAACCTCCAGGGCGGAAACACCATATATTTT. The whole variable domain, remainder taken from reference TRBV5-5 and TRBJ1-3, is DAGVTQSPTHLIKTRGQQVTLRCSPISGHKSVSWYQQVLGQGPQFIFQYYEKEERGRGNFPDRFSARQFPNYSSELNVNALLLGDSALYLCASNLQGGNTIYFGEGSWLTVV.

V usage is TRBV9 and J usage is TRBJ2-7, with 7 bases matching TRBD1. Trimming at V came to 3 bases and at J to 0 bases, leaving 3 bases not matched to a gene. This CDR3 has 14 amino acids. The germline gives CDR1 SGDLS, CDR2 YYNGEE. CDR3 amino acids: CASSGQGFSYEQYF. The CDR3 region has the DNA TGTGCCAGCAGCGGACAGGGATTCTCCTACGAGCAGTACTTC.

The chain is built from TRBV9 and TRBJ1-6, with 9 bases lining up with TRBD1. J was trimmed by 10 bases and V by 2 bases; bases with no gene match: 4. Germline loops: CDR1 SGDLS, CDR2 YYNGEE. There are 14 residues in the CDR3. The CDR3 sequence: CASSVGQGLSPLHF. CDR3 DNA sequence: TGTGCCAGCAGCGTGGGACAGGGTCTGTCACCCCTCCACTTT.

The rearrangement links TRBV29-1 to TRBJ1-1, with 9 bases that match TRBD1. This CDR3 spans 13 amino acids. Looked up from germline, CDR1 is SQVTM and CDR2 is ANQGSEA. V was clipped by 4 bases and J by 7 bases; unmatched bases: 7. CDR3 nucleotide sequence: TGCAGCGTTGCGGACAGGGGAGTTTTTGAAGCTTTCTTT. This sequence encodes CSVADRGVFEAFF.

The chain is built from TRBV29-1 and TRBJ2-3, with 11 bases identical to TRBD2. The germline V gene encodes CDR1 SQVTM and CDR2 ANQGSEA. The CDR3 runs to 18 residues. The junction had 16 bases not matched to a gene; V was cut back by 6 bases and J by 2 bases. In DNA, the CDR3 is TGCAGCGTAGTGCGGACTAGCGGGCGTCGGCGGGTCACAGATACGCAGTATTTT. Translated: CSVVRTSGRRRVTDTQYF.

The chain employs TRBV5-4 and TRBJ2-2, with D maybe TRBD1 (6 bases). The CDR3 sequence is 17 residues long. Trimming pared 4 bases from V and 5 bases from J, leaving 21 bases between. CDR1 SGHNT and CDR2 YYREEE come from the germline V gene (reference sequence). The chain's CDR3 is CASSPIPGRGWTGELFF. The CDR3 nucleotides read TGTGCCAGCAGCCCGATACCAGGCAGGGGATGGACCGGGGAGCTGTTTTTT.

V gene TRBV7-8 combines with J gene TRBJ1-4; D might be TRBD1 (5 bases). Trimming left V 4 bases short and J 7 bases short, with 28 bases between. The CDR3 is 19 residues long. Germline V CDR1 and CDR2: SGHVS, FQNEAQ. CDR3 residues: CASSSTPPTTGGLGEKLFF. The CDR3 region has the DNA TGTGCCAGCAGCTCCACTCCACCTACCACAGGTGGGTTGGGTGAAAAACTGTTTTTT.

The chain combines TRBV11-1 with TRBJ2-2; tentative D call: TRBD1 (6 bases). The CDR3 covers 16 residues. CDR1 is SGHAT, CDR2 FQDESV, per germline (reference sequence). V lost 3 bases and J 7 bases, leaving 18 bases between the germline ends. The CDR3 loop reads CASSFGTKGVDGELFF. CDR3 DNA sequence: TGTGCCAGCAGCTTCGGGACGAAGGGGGTAGACGGGGAGCTGTTTTTT.